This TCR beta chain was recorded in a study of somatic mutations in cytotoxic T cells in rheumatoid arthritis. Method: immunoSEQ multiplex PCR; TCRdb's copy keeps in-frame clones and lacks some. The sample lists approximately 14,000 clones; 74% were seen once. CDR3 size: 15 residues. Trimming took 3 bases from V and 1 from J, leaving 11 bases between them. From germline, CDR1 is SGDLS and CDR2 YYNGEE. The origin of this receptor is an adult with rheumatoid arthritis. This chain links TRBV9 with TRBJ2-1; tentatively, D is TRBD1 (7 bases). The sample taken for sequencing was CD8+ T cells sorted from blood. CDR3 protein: CASSEAGGSYNEQFF. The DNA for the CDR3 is TGTGCCAGCAGCGAGGCAGGGGGGTCCTACAATGAGCAGTTCTTC.